Below are 3 T cell receptor beta chains sequenced from a single sample in a study of T cells in Graves' hyperthyroidism and ophthalmopathy. Amplification of TCR beta CDR3 regions was performed using RNA transcripts as template. First-round RT-PCR of the TCR CDR3 relied on the HTBI primer set. TCRdb ran MiXCR on the multiplex PCR reads and lists one entry per CDR3 protein. Seen here are 380,000 or so distinct CDR3 sequences, approximately 15% observed once, and the top ten hold 20% to 25%. Sequenced input: blood. The source of these receptors is a woman aged 30 to 39 with Graves' hyperthyroidism.

The rearrangement uses TRBV6-1 and TRBJ2-3; D uncertain. There are 13 residues in the CDR3. Germline V gene sequence: CDR1 MNHNS, CDR2 SASEGT. V was trimmed by 8 bases and J by 0 bases, leaving 9 bases between them. This CDR3 reads CASEGSSTDTQYF. Written as DNA, the CDR3 is TGTGCCAGCGAAGGCTCTAGCACAGATACGCAGTATTTT.

With regard to this clonotype: A single base separates this from a much larger clone, so it may be a read error. The chain recombines TRBV19 with TRBJ1-2; tentatively, D is TRBD1 (5 bases). CDR1 is LNHDA and CDR2 is SQIVND in the germline V gene (reference sequence). CDR3 length: 11 residues. V was pared by 10 bases and J by 12 bases, with 18 bases between. The CDR3, as DNA: TGTGCCATCCTCGGGGCCGGCGGCCACACCTTC. This encodes CAILGAGGHTF.

A single count supports this clonotype. This chain joins TRBV28 and TRBJ1-5; D unclear. This CDR3 has 14 amino acids. Germline V lookup: CDR1 MDHEN, CDR2 SYDVKM. Trimming removed 5 bases from V and 9 bases from J, with 17 bases in between. CDR3 nucleotides: TGTGCCAGCAGTCCCTGGACGGACCGGGGGCCCCAGCATTTT. Residues: CASSPWTDRGPQHF.